This T cell receptor (beta chain) was recovered during a study of T cells in Graves' hyperthyroidism and ophthalmopathy (dated by TCRdb to between 2018 and 2020). About the investigation overall: Peripheral blood was collected at initial diagnosis, before any treatment. TCR V-J signatures able to tell the groups apart were searched for in a discovery cohort of 90 to 100 patients, of whom more than 40 had Graves' ophthalmopathy and some 60 had stable Graves' hyperthyroidism. Prospective prediction of ophthalmopathy was tested in an independent validation cohort of 18 to 20 hyperthyroidism patients and 17 patients who later progressed to ophthalmopathy. The 75 to 100 discovery patients were randomly divided into training and test sets at a 7:3 ratio. In about 6 Graves' hyperthyroidism patients, the study also compared T-cell repertoires from thyroid tissue with T-cell repertoires from blood. After sampling, hyperthyroidism patients received methimazole starting at 30 mg daily, and ophthalmopathy patients received high-dose intravenous methylprednisolone. TCR Vbeta CDR3 sequencing of around 130 peripheral blood samples (approximately 44 ophthalmopathy, around 80 hyperthyroidism and some 17 progressor patients) is reported in the paper.

The TCR beta CDR3 regions were amplified from the RNA transcripts. The TCR CDR3 was subjected to a first round of RT-PCR using the HTBI primer set and the Qiagen OneStep RT-PCR kit. The libraries were constructed in a second round of multiplex PCR and then size-selected and purified. Paired-end sequencing of the libraries was performed with 100 bp reads on an Illumina HiSeq2000. The paper's data handling went like this. SOAPnuke was used to process the raw data, with reads discarded if the reads contained adapters or uncalled bases, had a mean Phred below 15, or lacked an exact constant-primer or identifier match. High-quality paired reads were merged with COPE v1.2.5, and unique nucleotide sequences were defined as clonotypes. Clonotypes were aligned to IMGT TRBV, TRBD and TRBJ reference segments using MiTCR v1.1. Analysis was restricted to V-J combinations with a frequency above 0.0001, which covered roughly 99% of repertoires. A TCS score was defined as the ratio of F50 (clonal expansion) to E x V (chaos), with BLOSUM62-based TCRdist applied between CDR3 peptides within each V-J. Welch's t-statistics and random forest reduced roughly 530 V-J features to 10 to 15, which were used in a naive Bayes classifier (R e1071). TCRdb reworked the public reads: Q25 trimming with fastp, MiXCR clone assembly, productive beta chains retained. Every distinct CDR3 protein forms one entry, paired with its most common genes and DNA. These V and J calls rely on TCRdb rather than the paper's analysis. This sample is represented by over 500,000 distinct CDR3 sequences; 15% to 20% of them were singletons. Clones ranked in the top ten supply 25% to 30% of the sample.

Relative to germline, V is missing 1 base and J is missing 4 bases, with 12 bases of the junction outside any gene match. The CDR3 numbers 19 residues from cysteine through phenylalanine. Only CDR3 DNA is held: 57 bases, read in frame from base 1. CDR1 SGHVS and CDR2 FNYEAQ were looked up in the germline V gene. Ophthalmopathy patients had moderately to severely active disease, with a Clinical Activity Score of 3 or more, a NOSPECS grade of 4 or more, and a disease duration of less than 3 months. Exclusion was applied to patients with uncontrolled infections, other autoimmune diseases, pregnancy or lactation. Diagnoses were based on clinical symptoms, serum thyroxine and TRAb, thyroid ultrasound and orbital computed tomography. PBMCs were isolated from more than 9 ml of fresh peripheral blood by Ficoll-Paque density gradient centrifugation. Total RNA was extracted using Trizol reagent, and RNA quality was assessed on an Agilent 2100 Bioanalyzer.

Overall study results and their limits: Most expanded thyroid clonotypes (frequency above 0.001) were also found in blood, which suggests that blood repertoires may mirror thyroid immune responses. Ophthalmopathy was separated from stable hyperthyroidism by a 13 V-J signature model, with about 86% sensitivity and about 81% specificity obtained in cross-validation and 80%/75% obtained in testing. During validation, the model predicted progression to ophthalmopathy a median of about 5.9 months ahead of onset, with 60% to 71% sensitivity and 72% to 80% specificity. Sample size was not statistically predetermined, and blinding of investigators to group allocation was not performed.

This clonotype is a singleton in its sample. The antigen this receptor binds is unknown. Nothing much larger sits one base from this clone, and base qualities are not available. Support from one read is weak. The receptor was derived from a woman in her twenties or thirties with Graves' ophthalmopathy. The chain joins TRBV7-6 to TRBJ2-5; TRBD2 aligns with 13 central bases. The specimen sequenced was blood. The CDR3 sequence is CASSLDTATSGGRRETQYF. The DNA sequence follows: TGTGCCAGCAGCTTAGATACCGCGACTAGCGGGGGGCGGAGAGAGACCCAGTACTTC. Full variable domain (CDR3 extended with the reference TRBV7-6 and TRBJ2-5 proteins): GAGVSQSPRYKVTKRGQDVALRCDPISGHVSLYWYRQALGQGPEFLTYFNYEAQQDKSGLPNDRFSAERPEGSISTLTIQRTEQRDSAMYRCASSLDTATSGGRRETQYFGPGTRLLVL.